This paragraph covers one T cell receptor (beta chain) sequence. The antigen remains undetermined. The table came from immunoSEQ multiplex PCR; TCRdb's copy has only in-frame clones and leaves some out. Here the sample spans approximately 98,000 clones, around 94% being singletons. This specimen comes from a study of siplizumab effects on memory and regulatory T cells. Study conclusions and caveats: Naive T cells, seemingly more diverse than memory cells, seemed major alloresponse contributors. A small minority of alloreactive clones were mapped to unstimulated subsets. Mappable alloreactive CD4+ clones averaged approximately 62% Treg-derived with siplizumab versus less than 30% in controls. Proliferating Tregs from siplizumab cultures lacked functional confirmation of suppression.

The material sequenced was non-Treg CD4+ T cells sorted from blood. This receptor was obtained from a human donor in good health.

This CDR3 is CASSFGQTNSYEQYF. CDR3 coding DNA: TGCGCCAGCAGCTTTGGACAGACGAACTCCTACGAGCAGTACTTC. The V call is TRBV5-1, the J call TRBJ2-7, with a weak D call TRBD1 (6 bases). The CDR3 is 15 residues long. Germline V gene lookup returns CDR1 SGHRS and CDR2 YFSETQ. V was shortened by 2 bases and J by 0 bases, with 12 bases between the two germline ends.